Shown below are 32 T cell receptor beta chains from a single sample sequenced in a study of T-cell reconstitution after alpha-beta-depleted transplantation in children. Unique molecular identifiers were built into the TCRbeta library. MiXCR, applied by TCRdb to the PCR reads, yields one record per CDR3 protein. The table shows some 350,000 distinct CDR3 sequences, with 15% to 20% occurring only once. Sequencing used PBMCs, mostly from graft donor cells, obtained 360 days after TCRalphabeta/CD19-depleted stem cell transplant. These receptors were collected from a male patient aged 2 to 10 who had a stem cell transplant for acute lymphoblastic leukemia, so the T cells may come from the graft donor.

The chain joins TRBV20-1 to TRBJ2-3; a weak D match, TRBD2 (7 bases). This CDR3 is built from 15 residues. Per the germline V gene, CDR1 is DFQATT and CDR2 is SNEGSKA (reference sequence). V was clipped by 5 bases and J by 4 bases, with 19 bases between them. DNA for the CDR3: TGCAGTGCTCTCCTAGGGGGAGGGAAGTCAGATACGCAGTATTTT. It yields the protein CSALLGGGKSDTQYF.

This clonotype was counted only a few times. The J gene is TRBJ2-3, the V gene TRBV20-1; D gene ambiguous. This CDR3 has 13 residues. V lost 5 bases, J lost 3 bases, and 12 bases lay in between. From germline, CDR1 is DFQATT and CDR2 SNEGSKA (reference sequence). DNA for the CDR3: TGCAGTGCTCCACTCGTAGAGACAGATACGCAGTATTTT. Residues: CSAPLVETDTQYF.

The chain combines TRBV20-1 with TRBJ2-7, with TRBD2 identical over 12 bases. Germline trimming cut 6 bases from V and 7 bases from J; bases unmatched to any gene: 16. CDR3 size: 16 residues. Germline V CDR1 and CDR2: DFQATT, SNEGSKA (reference sequence). CDR3 nucleotides: TGCAGTGCCAATAGGAGGTTGACTAGCGGGAGAGGGGAGCAGTACTTC. It codes for CSANRRLTSGRGEQYF.

This chain uses TRBV6-2 or TRBV6-3 with TRBJ2-1; the D gene is possibly TRBD1 (5 bases). Looked up from germline, CDR1 is MNHEY and CDR2 is SVGEGT. V lost 6 bases to trimming and J lost 4 bases, with 22 bases between them. CDR3 size: 17 residues. The CDR3 sequence: CASSLSQGSAQYNEQFF. CDR3 in DNA: TGTGCCAGCAGCTTATCGCAGGGTTCGGCCCAATACAATGAGCAGTTCTTC.

V and J are TRBV7-8 and TRBJ2-5; D may be TRBD2 (6 bases). CDR1 and CDR2 from the germline V gene are SGHVS and FQNEAQ. Trimming pared 0 bases from V and 7 bases from J, leaving 12 bases between. This CDR3 is built from 14 residues. The CDR3 sequence: CASSLAGGGGTQYF. In DNA, the CDR3 is TGTGCCAGCAGCTTAGCGGGAGGCGGTGGGACCCAGTACTTC.

The chain carries TRBV7-3 and TRBJ2-3, with 7 bases that match TRBD1. In germline, CDR1 is SGHTA, CDR2 FQGTGA. The CDR3 extends over 15 amino acids. Trimming took 5 bases from V and 4 from J; bases not matched to a gene: 9. CDR3: CASSAKTGFSDTQYF. The CDR3 region has the DNA TGTGCCAGCAGCGCAAAGACAGGGTTTTCAGATACGCAGTATTTT.

In this sample, this clonotype turned up a few times. This chain uses TRBV29-1 with TRBJ2-3, with 8 bases that match TRBD2. Germline CDR1 reads SQVTM; CDR2 reads ANQGSEA. The trim removed 0 bases at V and 4 bases at J, leaving 6 bases unmatched. This CDR3 comprises 15 residues. The CDR3 sequence: CSVEDRTSLSDTQYF. The CDR3 bases are TGCAGCGTTGAAGACCGGACTAGCCTCTCAGATACGCAGTATTTT.

This clonotype came up a few times. The J gene is TRBJ2-2, the V gene TRBV11-2; D is ambiguous. Trimming cost V 4 bases and J 3 bases, with 24 bases left between them. Germline assignment: CDR1 SGHAT and CDR2 FQNNGV. The CDR3 has 19 residues. Written as DNA, the CDR3 is TGTGCCAGCAGCTCAATTTCTGGCTCAAACCCCTTTTACACCGGGGAGCTGTTTTTT. As protein: CASSSISGSNPFYTGELFF.

This clonotype was seen more than once but under ten times. The V call is TRBV6-1, the J call TRBJ2-5; D remains unclear. The CDR3 runs to 17 residues. V was clipped by 0 bases and J by 5 bases, with 19 bases between them. Germline CDR1 MNHNS, CDR2 SASEGT. The CDR3, as DNA: TGTGCCAGCAGTGAAGCGAAGGGCAGGTGGTCCGGGGAGACCCAGTACTTC. Protein sequence: CASSEAKGRWSGETQYF.

The V and J genes are TRBV6-5 and TRBJ2-7, with a weak D call TRBD1 (6 bases). The CDR3 extends over 12 amino acids. Trimming removed 8 bases at V and 2 bases at J, with 10 bases between. The V gene's germline CDR1 is MNHEY and CDR2 SVGAGI. CDR3 amino acids: CASGDTAYEQYF. DNA for the CDR3: TGTGCCAGCGGGGACACCGCCTACGAGCAGTACTTC.

This rearrangement joins TRBV15 to TRBJ2-7, with D perhaps TRBD2 (5 bases). The CDR3 length is 13 residues. The V and J ends lost 0 bases and 3 bases respectively, with 6 bases between them. Germline V lookup: CDR1 LNHNV, CDR2 YYDKDF (reference sequence). The CDR3 is CATSRDRDYEQYF. CDR3 DNA: TGTGCCACCAGCAGAGATCGGGACTACGAGCAGTACTTC.

The chain couples TRBV29-1 to TRBJ2-2, with 9 nucleotides matching TRBD1. Germline V gene sequence: CDR1 SQVTM, CDR2 ANQGSEA. The junction had 4 bases not matched to a gene; V was cut back by 7 bases and J by 1 base. CDR3 size: 14 residues. CDR3 residues: CSARQGGNTGELFF. The CDR3 DNA is TGCAGCGCCCGACAGGGGGGGAACACCGGGGAGCTGTTTTTT.

The chain carries TRBV12-3 or TRBV12-4 and TRBJ1-1, with 9 bases fitting TRBD1. Unmatched junction bases numbered 7, after V lost 3 bases and J lost 5 bases. This CDR3 is built from 15 residues. CDR3 nucleotide sequence: TGTGCCAGCAGTTTTCTGACAGGGGGACGAACTGAAGCTTTCTTT. Its protein is CASSFLTGGRTEAFF.

This clonotype showed up just a few times. V usage is TRBV6-1 and J usage is TRBJ1-3; a possible D gene is TRBD1 (6 bases). Trimming stripped 0 bases from V and 7 bases from J, with 13 bases between. The CDR3 length is 15 residues. Germline CDR1 is MNHNS and CDR2 is SASEGT. The CDR3 reads CASSEATGFINTIYF. The CDR3 DNA follows: TGTGCCAGCAGTGAAGCAACAGGGTTTATCAACACCATATATTTT.

The gene calls are TRBV19 and TRBJ2-7, with D maybe TRBD1 (5 bases). This CDR3 is built from 14 residues. V lost 3 bases, J lost 6 bases, and 15 bases lay in between. Germline lookup yields CDR1 LNHDA and CDR2 SQIVND (reference sequence). CDR3 protein: CASSIGQGFGEQYF. CDR3 nucleotide sequence: TGTGCCAGTAGTATCGGGCAGGGCTTTGGCGAGCAGTACTTC.

This clonotype was detected ten times or more. J is TRBJ2-1 and V is TRBV4-2, with TRBD2 as a possible D gene (6 bases). CDR1 and CDR2 from the germline V gene are LGHNA and YNFKEQ. The V end lost 1 base, the J end lost 2 bases, and 18 bases lay between the germline ends. The CDR3 length is 18 residues. The CDR3 nucleotides read TGTGCCAGCAGCCAAGTCGCCACTACAGCGGGTCCCTACAATGAGCAGTTCTTC. Protein sequence: CASSQVATTAGPYNEQFF.

This clonotype was counted a few times. The chain recombines TRBV28 with TRBJ2-7; possible D gene TRBD1, 5 bases. Germline V gene sequence: CDR1 MDHEN, CDR2 SYDVKM. This CDR3 contains 13 residues. V was cut by 7 bases and J by 0 bases, with 10 bases left in between. The CDR3 here is CASTRRDSYEQYF. The CDR3 coding sequence is TGTGCCAGCACCCGCAGGGACTCCTACGAGCAGTACTTC. The full variable domain, in which reference TRBV28 and TRBJ2-7 provide the parts outside the CDR3, is DVKVTQSSRYLVKRTGEKVFLECVQDMDHENMFWYRQDPGLGLRLIYFSYDVKMKEKGDIPEGYSVSREKKERFSLILESASTNQTSMYLCASTRRDSYEQYFGPGTRLTVT.

The table lists this clonotype with many counts. At one boundary the junction diverges from the germline segment, which might be a read error. The chain recombines TRBV4-2 with TRBJ2-1; 7 bases map to TRBD2. Germline loops: CDR1 LGHNA, CDR2 YNFKEQ. This CDR3 region has 13 residues. CDR3 nucleotides: TGTGCCAGCAGCCATGGACTAGTGGAGAGGATTCTCTTC. This translates into CASSHGLVERILF.

This clonotype was observed a handful of times. V usage is TRBV28 and J usage is TRBJ2-3; 12 bases line up with TRBD2. Germline assignment: CDR1 MDHEN and CDR2 SYDVKM. V lost 2 bases, J lost 3 bases, and 12 bases stayed unmatched. The CDR3 runs 19 residues. CDR3 DNA sequence: TGTGCCAGCAGTTTAAGGCCCCGGACTAGCGGGACGGGGACAGATACGCAGTATTTT. This translates into CASSLRPRTSGTGTDTQYF.

The chain has TRBV11-2 and TRBJ2-6; possible D gene TRBD1, 7 bases. The CDR3 spans 19 residues. V dropped 5 bases and J dropped 0 bases, with 20 bases sitting between them. The germline CDR1 and CDR2 sequences are SGHAT and FQNNGV. The chain's CDR3 is CASSGRTGSGVSGANVLTF. CDR3 coding DNA: TGTGCCAGCAGCGGGCGGACAGGTTCGGGGGTCTCTGGGGCCAACGTCCTGACTTTC.

This clonotype has ten or more counts. The chain joins TRBV4-1 to TRBJ2-1, with TRBD2 matching 9 bases. Trimming took 1 base from V and 5 from J; bases not matched to a gene: 3. Germline V gene sequence: CDR1 MGHRA, CDR2 YSYEKL. The CDR3 loop spans 15 amino acids. The CDR3 sequence: CASSQGGRAHNEQFF. DNA for the CDR3: TGCGCCAGCAGCCAAGGCGGGAGGGCCCACAATGAGCAGTTCTTC.

This clonotype was seen ten or more times. V and J are TRBV5-1 and TRBJ1-2; unclear D gene. CDR1 SGHRS and CDR2 YFSETQ come from the germline V gene. This CDR3 is 14 amino acids long. The V and J ends lost 0 bases and 4 bases respectively, with 10 bases between them. The CDR3 region has the DNA TGCGCCAGCAGCTTGGGCCGGGTAAGCTATGGCTACACCTTC. Its translation is CASSLGRVSYGYTF.

This chain uses TRBV20-1 with TRBJ2-2; possibly TRBD2 for D (6 bases). In germline, CDR1 is DFQATT, CDR2 SNEGSKA (reference sequence). The CDR3 is made up of 14 amino acids. Between the trimmed V and J ends, which lost 3 bases and 8 bases, there was a span of 16 bases. CDR3 protein: CSASRQLSGGELFF. The CDR3, as DNA: TGCAGTGCTAGCAGGCAGCTGAGCGGGGGGGAGCTGTTTTTT.

This clonotype has a handful of counts. The V and J genes are TRBV5-1 and TRBJ1-4; no clear D. Trimming shortened V by 2 bases and J by 6 bases, and 11 bases separated the two germline ends. Germline CDR1 reads SGHRS; CDR2 reads YFSETQ. The CDR3 sequence is 14 residues long. CDR3 DNA sequence: TGCGCCAGCAGCTTTGGGGTCTTGGATGAAAAACTGTTTTTT. Amino acids: CASSFGVLDEKLFF. The full variable domain, with the rest looked up from reference TRBV5-1 and TRBJ1-4, is KAGVTQTPRYLIKTRGQQVTLSCSPISGHRSVSWYQQTPGQGLQFLFEYFSETQRNKGNFPGRFSGRQFSNSRSEMNVSTLELGDSALYLCASSFGVLDEKLFFGSGTQLSVL.

This clonotype has just one count. This rearrangement joins TRBV10-3 to TRBJ2-7; 10 positions match TRBD2. The CDR3 is 20 amino acids. V was pared by 0 bases and J by 3 bases, with 17 bases of the junction left unmatched. The germline gives CDR1 ENHRY, CDR2 SYGVKD. In nucleotides, the CDR3 is TGTGCCATCAGTGAGTCGATAGGGCTAGCGGGAGATGTTGGGCTCTACGAGCAGTACTTC. Amino acid sequence: CAISESIGLAGDVGLYEQYF.

This chain connects TRBV7-6 to TRBJ2-3; a possible D gene is TRBD1 (6 bases). Germline values: CDR1 SGHVS, CDR2 FNYEAQ. V was cut by 6 bases and J by 0 bases, with 13 bases left in between. The CDR3 runs 15 residues. The CDR3 is CASSSQGRSTDTQYF. CDR3 nucleotides: TGTGCCAGCAGTTCACAGGGAAGGAGCACAGATACGCAGTATTTT.

This clonotype was found a few times. The CDR3 here is CASSSTDVYNEQFF. DNA of the CDR3: TGTGCCAGCAGCTCGACGGACGTATACAATGAGCAGTTCTTC. The genes are TRBV7-9 and TRBJ2-1; D gene unclear. Between the trimmed V and J ends, which lost 4 bases and 4 bases, there was a span of 11 bases. Looked up from germline, CDR1 is SEHNR and CDR2 is FQNEAQ (reference sequence). The CDR3 sequence is 14 residues long.

V gene TRBV29-1 combines with J gene TRBJ2-3; 8 bases agree with TRBD1. The CDR3 runs to 14 residues. The junction had 8 bases not matched to a gene; V was cut back by 7 bases and J by 2 bases. The germline V gene encodes CDR1 SQVTM and CDR2 ANQGSEA. CDR3 nucleotide sequence: TGCAGCGCCGTGGACAGGGACCTCACAGATACGCAGTATTTT. Encoded protein: CSAVDRDLTDTQYF.

J is TRBJ2-1 and V is TRBV6-2 or TRBV6-3, with TRBD2 identical over 14 bases. CDR1 MNHEY and CDR2 SVGEGT come from the germline V gene. CDR3 length equals 15 residues. J was trimmed by 9 bases and V by 6 bases; bases with no gene match: 7. As DNA, the CDR3 is TGTGCCAGCAGCCGCCCGGGACTAGCGGGAGTTGAGCAGTTCTTC. Translating it yields CASSRPGLAGVEQFF.

This clonotype has a count of ten or more. The rearrangement joins TRBV20-1 to TRBJ1-2, with TRBD1 identical over 7 bases. The CDR3 has 13 residues. V lost 6 bases and J lost 4; bases outside the gene matches: 8. From germline, CDR1 is DFQATT and CDR2 SNEGSKA (reference sequence). CDR3 nucleotides: TGCAGTGCGGACGACAGGGCTCGCTATGGCTACACCTTC. This gives the protein CSADDRARYGYTF.

The V gene is TRBV6-5, the J gene TRBJ2-1; tentative D call: TRBD2 (6 bases). The V end was cut by 6 bases, the J end by 7 bases, with 19 bases between. The CDR3 extends over 15 amino acids. Germline assignment: CDR1 MNHEY and CDR2 SVGAGI. The CDR3 sequence: CASRIGTRGENEQFF. CDR3 bases: TGTGCCAGCAGGATCGGGACCCGCGGGGAGAATGAGCAGTTCTTC.

In its sample, this clonotype was seen a few times. The chain carries TRBV12-3 or TRBV12-4 and TRBJ2-5; a weak D match, TRBD1 (6 bases). The CDR3 is 14 amino acids. V was cut by 3 bases and J by 1 base, with 9 bases left in between. CDR3 nucleotides: TGTGCCAGCAGTTTTGGGGACATCCAAGAGACCCAGTACTTC. Amino acid sequence: CASSFGDIQETQYF.